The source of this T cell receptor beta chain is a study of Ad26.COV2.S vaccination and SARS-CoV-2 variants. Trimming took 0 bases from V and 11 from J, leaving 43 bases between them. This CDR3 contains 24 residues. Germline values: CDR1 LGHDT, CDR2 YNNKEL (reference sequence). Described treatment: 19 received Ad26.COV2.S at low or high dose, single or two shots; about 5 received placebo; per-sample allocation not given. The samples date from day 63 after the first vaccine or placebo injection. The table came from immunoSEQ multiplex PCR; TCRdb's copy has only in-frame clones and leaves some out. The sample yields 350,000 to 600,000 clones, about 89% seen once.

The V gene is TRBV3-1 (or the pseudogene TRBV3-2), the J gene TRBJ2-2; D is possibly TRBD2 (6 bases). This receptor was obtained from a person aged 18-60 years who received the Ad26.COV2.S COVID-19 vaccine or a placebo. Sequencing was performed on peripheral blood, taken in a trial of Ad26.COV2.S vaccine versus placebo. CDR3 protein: CASSQELVKWVFGWGLHFVGELFF. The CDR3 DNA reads TGTGCCAGCAGCCAAGAACTGGTCAAGTGGGTCTTCGGGTGGGGACTCCATTTTGTCGGTGAGCTGTTTTTT.